This T cell receptor beta chain derives from a study of technical replicates of blood from a few donors. In germline, CDR1 is SGHVS, CDR2 FNYEAQ. Trimming at V came to 4 bases and at J to 5 bases, leaving 4 bases not matched to a gene. This CDR3 comprises 15 residues. Generated by immunoSEQ multiplex PCR, the TCRdb table keeps only in-frame clones and is missing some. The table includes 85,000 to 100,000 clones, approximately 95% detected once. Sequencing was carried out using T cells isolated from PBMCs. The clonotype was recovered from a human donor in good health. V and J are TRBV7-6 and TRBJ2-3; 12 bases line up with TRBD2. The CDR3 spells CASSSSGRAGDTQYF. For the CDR3, the DNA is TGTGCCAGCAGCTCTAGCGGGAGGGCTGGAGATACGCAGTATTTT.